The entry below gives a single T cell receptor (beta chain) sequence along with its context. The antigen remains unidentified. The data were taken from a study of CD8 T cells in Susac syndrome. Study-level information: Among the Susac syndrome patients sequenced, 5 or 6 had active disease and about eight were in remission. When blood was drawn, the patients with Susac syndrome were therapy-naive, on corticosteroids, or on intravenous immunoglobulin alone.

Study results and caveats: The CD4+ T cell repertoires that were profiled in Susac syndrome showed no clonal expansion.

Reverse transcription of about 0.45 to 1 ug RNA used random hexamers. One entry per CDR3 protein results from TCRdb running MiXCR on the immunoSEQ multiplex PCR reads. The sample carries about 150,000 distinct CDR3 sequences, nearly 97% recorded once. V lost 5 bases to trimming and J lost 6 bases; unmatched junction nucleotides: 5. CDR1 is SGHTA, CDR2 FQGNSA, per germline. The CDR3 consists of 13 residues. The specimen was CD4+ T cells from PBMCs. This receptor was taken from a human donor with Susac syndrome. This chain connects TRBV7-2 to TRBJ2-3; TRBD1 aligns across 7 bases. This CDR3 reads CASSQTGYDTQYF. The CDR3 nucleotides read TGTGCCAGCAGCCAGACAGGGTACGATACGCAGTATTTT.